This entry is about one TCR beta chain. The antigen remains unidentified. These data come from a study of cytomegalovirus exposure and HLA in healthy donors. The study's findings and limits: Most CMV-associated TCR beta chains were later found to appear HLA-restricted. The authors excluded some V segments, including TRBV6-2 and TRBV6-3, as indistinguishable.

This CDR3 contains 17 residues. The PCR used 60 Vbeta and 13 Jbeta primers. The table came from immunoSEQ multiplex PCR; TCRdb's copy has only in-frame clones and leaves some out. The table has fewer than 120,000 clones, more than 65% seen once. The chain joins TRBV21-1 to TRBJ2-7; no DNA check was done on the table's D call, TRBD2. TRBV21-1 is a pseudogene segment. This receptor was obtained from a man aged 25-45 years in good health and CMV-seropositive. The sequenced sample was PBMCs. CDR3 region: CASSPLGYDGRTYEQYF. As DNA, the CDR3 is TGTGCCAGCAGCCCACTAGGTTATGACGGGAGGACCTACGAGCAGTACTTC.